A selection of T cell receptor beta chains follows, all from one sample in a study of PD-1 blockade in mismatch repair-deficient tumors. Clones were sequenced by immunoSEQ multiplex PCR, and TCRdb holds only the in-frame ones, with some missing. The table records 20,000 to 25,000 clones, approximately 85% of them present only once. The sequenced sample was peripheral blood, obtained 2 weeks after starting pembrolizumab. All receptors derive from an adult with mismatch repair-deficient cancer. Each CDR3 is given with its conserved first and last residue. D genes are given only for firm matches. The listing skips clone size in some rows; elsewhere it reads once, few, many or a size class.

J gene,D gene,V gene,clone size,CDR3 DNA,CDR3 protein
TRBJ2-1,NA,TRBV9,NA,TGTGCCAGCAGCCACTCAGGGGGGGTCCCGTTCTTC,CASSHSGGVPFF
TRBJ1-5,NA,TRBV25-1,NA,TGTGCCAGCAGTGACCGGTCAGACAATCAGCCCCAGCATTTT,CASSDRSDNQPQHF
TRBJ1-2,NA,TRBV7-9,NA,TGTGCCAGCAGCTTACCAGAGAACTATGGCTACACCTTC,CASSLPENYGYTF
TRBJ2-6,NA,TRBV5-1,NA,TGCGCCAGCAGCGCCTCTGGGGCCAACGTCCTGACTTTC,CASSASGANVLTF
TRBJ1-1,NA,TRBV30,NA,TGTGCCTGGAGTCTATTCGTGGGAACTGAAGCTTTCTTT,CAWSLFVGTEAFF
TRBJ2-7,TRBD1,TRBV20-1,NA,TGCAGTGCGTACAGGGGGTACGAGCAGTACTTC,CSAYRGYEQYF
TRBJ2-1,TRBD2,TRBV6-5,NA,TGTGCCAGCAGTTACTCGGGCGGGGGGTCCTACAATGAGCAGTTCTTC,CASSYSGGGSYNEQFF
TRBJ2-1,NA,TRBV29-1,NA,TGCAGCGCACTACTCCGAGACAATGAGCAGTTCTTC,CSALLRDNEQFF
TRBJ1-2,NA,TRBV5-1,NA,TGCGCCAGCAGCTTGGACACCTATGGCTACACCTTC,CASSLDTYGYTF
TRBJ2-7,TRBD2,TRBV13,NA,TGTGCCAGCAGCCTTAGCGGGAGTAACTCCTACGAGCAGTACTTC,CASSLSGSNSYEQYF
TRBJ2-1,TRBD2,TRBV4-3,NA,TGCGCCAGCAGCCCCCGCGGGCCACTAGCGGGAGTGGTTAATGAGCAGTTCTTC,CASSPRGPLAGVVNEQFF
TRBJ1-4,NA,TRBV5-1,few,TGCGCCAGCGCTTGGGGGGCAACTAATGAAAAACTGTTTTTT,CASAWGATNEKLFF
TRBJ2-2,NA,TRBV5-1,once,TGCGCCAGCAGCCTCACTAGCAGGAAACAGAACACCGGGGAGCTGTTTTTT,CASSLTSRKQNTGELFF
TRBJ2-7,NA,TRBV27,few,TGTGCCAGCAGCTCGAGCTCCTACGAGCAGTACTTC,CASSSSSYEQYF
TRBJ2-2,TRBD2,TRBV19,NA,TGTGCCAGTCGGACTAGCGGGATCCGTGCGAACACCGGGGAGCTGTTTTTT,CASRTSGIRANTGELFF
TRBJ2-7,NA,TRBV6-6,NA,TGTGCCAGCAGTTACTCTGGGGGTCGGGGTGAGCAGTACTTC,CASSYSGGRGEQYF
TRBJ1-5,NA,TRBV13,NA,TGTGCCAGCAGCTTAGGTTTATCGAATCAGCCCCAGCATTTT,CASSLGLSNQPQHF
TRBJ2-1,NA,TRBV11-2,NA,TGTGCCAGCAGCTTACCCCAGGGTTGGGTGCAGCAGTTCTTC,CASSLPQGWVQQFF
TRBJ2-3,NA,TRBV12-2,NA,TGTGCAAGTCGCTTAGGAGGCCGTACAGATACGCAGTATTTT,CASRLGGRTDTQYF
TRBJ2-3,NA,TRBV28,NA,TGTGCCAGCAGTTTATCGAGGGCAGATACGCAGTATTTT,CASSLSRADTQYF
TRBJ2-4,NA,TRBV27,NA,TGTGCCAGCAGCCCAATCGGGAGTTTGGCCAAAAACATTCAGTACTTC,CASSPIGSLAKNIQYF
TRBJ2-7,NA,TRBV4-3,NA,TGCGCCAGCAGCCAAGGACGGGGGAGCTTCTACGAGCAGTACTTC,CASSQGRGSFYEQYF
TRBJ2-7,TRBD2,TRBV10-3,NA,TGTGCCATCAGTGCGGCTAGCGGGAGTACCGACGAGCAGTACTTC,CAISAASGSTDEQYF
TRBJ1-3,TRBD1,TRBV18,NA,TGTGCCAGCTCACCTACAGGGGGCGAAAACACCATATATTTT,CASSPTGGENTIYF
TRBJ2-5,NA,TRBV4-1,NA,TGCGCCAGCAGCCTCAGGACAGAGTACCAAGAGACCCAGTACTTC,CASSLRTEYQETQYF
TRBJ2-7,TRBD1,TRBV7-6,NA,TGTGCCAGCAGCTTGCGTCGGGGGACAGGGAGGGAGGAGCAGTACTTC,CASSLRRGTGREEQYF
TRBJ2-1,NA,TRBV6-6,once,TGTGCCAGCAGTTACCCGCCGGGCAATGGAATCAATGAGCAGTTCTTC,CASSYPPGNGINEQFF
TRBJ2-1,TRBD2,TRBV5-1,NA,TGCGCCAGCAGCTTCCGAGGACGGGCGAGCGGGGGGTTCAATGAGCAGTTCTTC,CASSFRGRASGGFNEQFF
TRBJ1-1,TRBD1,TRBV13,NA,TGTGCCAGCAGCTTAGGCACGGTGGGACAGGGTACTGAAGCTTTCTTT,CASSLGTVGQGTEAFF
TRBJ2-2,NA,TRBV5-1,NA,TGCGCCAGCAACCCAACCAGGGGTACGGACACCGGGGAGCTGTTTTTT,CASNPTRGTDTGELFF
TRBJ2-3,NA,TRBV15,once,TGTGCCACCAGCAGAGTTGAGAATACGCAGTATTTT,CATSRVENTQYF
TRBJ2-1,NA,TRBV5-4,NA,TGTGCCAGCAGCCCCGAGGTTGGCTCCTACAATGAGCAGTTCTTC,CASSPEVGSYNEQFF
TRBJ2-3,TRBD1,TRBV23-1,NA,TGCGCCAGCGCACAAGGGGACAGGAGCACAGATACGCAGTATTTT,CASAQGDRSTDTQYF
TRBJ2-5,NA,TRBV2,NA,TGTGCCAGCGGGGAGGAGGGCAGAGGGGAGACCCAGTACTTC,CASGEEGRGETQYF
TRBJ2-2,NA,TRBV25-1,NA,TGTGCCAGCAGTGACAGGGACACCGGGGAGCTGTTTTTT,CASSDRDTGELFF
TRBJ1-2,NA,TRBV21-1,NA,TGTGCCAGCAGCAACGGGACAGGTGGAGATGGCTACACCTTC,CASSNGTGGDGYTF
TRBJ2-3,TRBD2,TRBV27,NA,TGTGCCAGCAGTCAAGTGGGACTAGCGGGAGGCCCAGATACGCAGTATTTT,CASSQVGLAGGPDTQYF
TRBJ1-1,TRBD1,TRBV4-3,NA,TGCGCCAGCAGCCAGACAGGGACTGACAACACTGAAGCTTTCTTT,CASSQTGTDNTEAFF
TRBJ2-5,TRBD1,TRBV19,NA,TGTGCCAGTAGTATCCAGGGGGCGGGGGAGACCCAGTACTTC,CASSIQGAGETQYF
TRBJ1-1,NA,TRBV5-1,NA,TGCGCCAGCAGCTTCAGGGGACTAAACACTGAAGCTTTCTTT,CASSFRGLNTEAFF
TRBJ2-5,TRBD1,TRBV27,NA,TGTGCCAGCAGTTTATGTGACAGGGGGTGGGTGGAGACCCAGTACTTC,CASSLCDRGWVETQYF
TRBJ2-5,TRBD1,TRBV18,NA,TGTGCCAGCTCACCGCCAGGGGGCTCGGAGACCCAGTACTTC,CASSPPGGSETQYF